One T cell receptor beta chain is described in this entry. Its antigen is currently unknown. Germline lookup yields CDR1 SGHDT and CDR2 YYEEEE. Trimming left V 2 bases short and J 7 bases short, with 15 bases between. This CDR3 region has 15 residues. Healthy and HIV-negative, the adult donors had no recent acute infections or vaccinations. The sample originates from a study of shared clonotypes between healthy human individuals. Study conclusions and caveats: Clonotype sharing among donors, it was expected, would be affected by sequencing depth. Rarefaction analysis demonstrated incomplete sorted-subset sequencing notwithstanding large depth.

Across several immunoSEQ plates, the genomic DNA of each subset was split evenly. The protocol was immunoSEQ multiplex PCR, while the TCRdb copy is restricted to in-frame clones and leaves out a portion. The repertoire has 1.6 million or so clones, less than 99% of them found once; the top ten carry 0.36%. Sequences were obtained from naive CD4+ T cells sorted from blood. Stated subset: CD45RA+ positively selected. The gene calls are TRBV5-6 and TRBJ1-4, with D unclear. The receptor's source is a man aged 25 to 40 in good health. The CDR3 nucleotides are TGTGCCAGCAGCTTCAACAGAGTAGGCCCTGAAAAACTGTTTTTT. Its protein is CASSFNRVGPEKLFF.